What follows are 8 T cell receptor beta chains derived from one specimen sequenced in a study of T-cell memory formation after mild COVID-19 (TCRdb year 2021). Library method: 5' RACE. The data were produced on an Illumina NovaSeq 6000. Starting from the raw public reads, TCRdb applied fastp trimming at Q25, assembled clones with MiXCR and retained in-frame beta chains. Every distinct CDR3 protein forms one entry, paired with its most common genes and DNA. Within this sample are about 110,000 distinct CDR3 sequences, with roughly an eighth of them counted one time only. Clones ranked in the top ten supply under 45% of the sample. The sample taken for sequencing was PBMCs or a T cell subset sorted from them (not recorded which). The receptors originated from a man in his late teens or twenties who had mild COVID-19 (a few samples of this study predate the infection). The sample titles of this study are shuffled in the database, so cell type and time point are left out; the donor was told from shared clones.

Many counts were recorded for this clonotype. This chain links TRBV18 with TRBJ2-1; D is unclear. Germline values: CDR1 KGHSH, CDR2 LQKENI. Trimming cost V 3 bases and J 0 bases, with 12 bases left between them. The CDR3 is 16 residues long. The CDR3: CASSPPARSSYNEQFF. The CDR3 DNA sequence: TGTGCCAGCTCACCTCCCGCCCGGAGCTCCTACAATGAGCAGTTCTTC.

This clonotype has just a few counts. The V and J genes are TRBV28 and TRBJ2-2, with 9 bases lining up with TRBD1. The CDR3 is made up of 18 amino acids. The V and J ends lost 5 bases and 6 bases, in that order; junction bases with no gene match: 16. CDR1 and CDR2 from the germline V gene are MDHEN and SYDVKM. Here the CDR3 reads CASSSRFSDRGEAGELFF. The DNA for the CDR3 is TGTGCCAGCAGTAGTCGCTTCTCGGACAGGGGAGAGGCCGGGGAGCTGTTTTTT.

The V call is TRBV12-3 or TRBV12-4, the J call TRBJ1-1; D unresolved. V lost 0 bases to trimming and J lost 4 bases, with 12 bases between them. This CDR3 is 15 amino acids long. The CDR3 is CASSLARGLGTEAFF. CDR3 bases: TGTGCCAGCAGTTTAGCTCGGGGATTAGGCACTGAAGCTTTCTTT.

There are a few counts of this clonotype. The chain is built from TRBV7-6 and TRBJ2-6; D unclear. Germline V lookup: CDR1 SGHVS, CDR2 FNYEAQ. The CDR3 totals 15 residues. V shed 2 bases and J shed 1 base, with 6 bases lying between them. The CDR3, as DNA: TGTGCCAGCAGCTTATTCCCTTCTGGGGCCAACGTCCTGACTTTC. Translated: CASSLFPSGANVLTF.

This clonotype was counted ten times or more. The chain carries TRBV6-5 and TRBJ2-3; 9 bases line up with TRBD2. The V and J ends lost 4 bases and 2 bases, in that order; junction bases with no gene match: 4. There are 15 residues in the CDR3. Germline CDR1 MNHEY, CDR2 SVGAGI. CDR3 sequence reads: CASSSGGGATDTQYF. The CDR3 nucleotides read TGTGCCAGCAGTTCAGGCGGGGGGGCCACAGATACGCAGTATTTT.

The chain has TRBV3-1 and TRBJ2-7; tentatively, D is TRBD1 (6 bases). With 0 bases removed from V and 1 base from J, the gap between germline ends came to 7 bases. Germline values: CDR1 LGHDT, CDR2 YNNKEL (reference sequence). This CDR3 region has 14 residues. The CDR3 loop reads CASSQDQGSYEQYF. The DNA of the CDR3 is TGTGCCAGCAGCCAAGATCAGGGGTCCTACGAGCAGTACTTC.

Written as DNA, the CDR3 is TGTGCCAGCAGCGGGGAGTCCTACGAGCAGTACTTC. Amino acid sequence: CASSGESYEQYF. The genes are TRBV7-6 and TRBJ2-7; maybe TRBD2 (5 bases). Deletions cut 5 bases from V and 1 base from J, with 6 bases between. Germline loops: CDR1 SGHVS, CDR2 FNYEAQ. This CDR3 has 12 amino acids.

This chain connects TRBV4-1 to TRBJ1-2; the match to TRBD1 covers 8 bases. V lost 7 bases, J lost 8 bases, and 12 bases stayed unmatched. This CDR3 has 14 amino acids. Germline assignment: CDR1 MGHRA and CDR2 YSYEKL. CDR3 region: CASTDRGPVSGYTF. The CDR3 DNA is TGCGCCAGCACCGACAGGGGCCCGGTGAGCGGCTACACCTTC.